This note documents a single TCR beta chain sequence. No antigen is known for it. No much larger clone is present one base from it, and per-base qualities are unavailable. Whole blood was collected in K2EDTA tubes by collaborating institutions according to the institutions' own protocols. For TCRbeta analysis, collaborators shipped samples as frozen whole blood, isolated PBMCs, or DNA extracted from either of those sample types. From cysteine to phenylalanine, the CDR3 is 15 amino acids long. The DNA shown is the 45-base CDR3, in frame from base 1. The junction shows trimming of 4 bases on V and 3 bases on J, plus 16 bases between the germline ends. The germline V gene encodes CDR1 LGHNA and CDR2 YSLEER. This sample is drawn from a study of blood T cell repertoires in COVID-19 (dated by TCRdb to the early 2020s). About the study as a whole: Samples covering the acute and convalescent phases of COVID-19 were provided by collaborators in the United States, Italy and Spain. The material from the prospective study consisted of cDNA or gDNA derived from T cells, B-cell-depleted T cells, or PBMCs. Deeply sampled blood TCRbeta repertoires from subjects exposed to, actively infected with, or recovered from COVID-19 were included in the dataset. The repertoires were made available in a free public database intended to serve as a resource for research on the immune response to SARS-CoV-2. The samples were drawn from the first 160 participants of the ongoing ImmuneRACE study and from 950 to 1,500 subjects provided by 6 global collaborators. Sample metadata almost always included a de-identified subject ID, COVID-19 status, age in years and sex. HLA class I and class II types, where available, came from metadata supplied by the sample provider rather than from assay-based typing. Overall study outcomes, separate from this receptor: How much clinical and demographic metadata was included differed by source and by participant, and the metadata was provided uncurated.

TCRbeta CDR3 regions were amplified from genomic DNA by means of the immunoSEQ Assay, a bias-controlled multiplex PCR. Regarding the original processing steps: The number of nucleated cells in each sample was estimated by amplification of reference gene primers within the assay. To quantify the absolute abundance of each unique TCRbeta CDR3 rearrangement, sequence reads were collapsed and filtered. For each sample, productive Simpson clonality was calculated by taking the square root of Simpson's diversity index across productive rearrangements. TCRdb stores this immuneACCESS table with in-frame sequences only. Part of the clones is absent; in the studies checked, under half of the shortfall reflects unresolved V genes, and no reason is known for the rest. Clonal size and the V and J genes are those of that table, whereas D and trimming came from the DNA. The sample profile shows about 300,000 clones; approximately 86% of them were found once. Around 1.2% of the sample belongs to the ten largest clones.

This receptor was identified in a man aged 65-85 years with acute or convalescent COVID-19. Recombination joined TRBV4-3 with TRBJ2-7; the D gene assignment is ambiguous. The material sequenced was peripheral blood. In nucleotides, the sequence is TGCGCCAGCAGCCTTAGTCACGGAGCCCTCTACGAGCAGTACTTC. Its translation is CASSLSHGALYEQYF.